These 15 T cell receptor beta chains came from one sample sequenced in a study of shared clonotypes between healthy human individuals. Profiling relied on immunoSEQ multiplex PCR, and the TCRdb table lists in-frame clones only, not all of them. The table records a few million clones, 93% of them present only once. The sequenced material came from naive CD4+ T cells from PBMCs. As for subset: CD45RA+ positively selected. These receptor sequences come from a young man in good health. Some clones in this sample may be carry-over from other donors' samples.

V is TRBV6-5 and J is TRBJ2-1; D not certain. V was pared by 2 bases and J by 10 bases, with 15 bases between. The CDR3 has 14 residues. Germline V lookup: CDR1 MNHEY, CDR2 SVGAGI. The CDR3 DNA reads TGTGCCAGCAGTTACCCCGACCCAACCGGGGAGCAGTTCTTC. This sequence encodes CASSYPDPTGEQFF.

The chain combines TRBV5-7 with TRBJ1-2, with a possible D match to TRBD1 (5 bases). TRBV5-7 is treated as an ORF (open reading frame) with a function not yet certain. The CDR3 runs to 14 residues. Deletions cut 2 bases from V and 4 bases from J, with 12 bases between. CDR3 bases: TGTGCCAGCAGCTTACTTTCAGGGTTCTATGGCTACACCTTC. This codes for CASSLLSGFYGYTF.

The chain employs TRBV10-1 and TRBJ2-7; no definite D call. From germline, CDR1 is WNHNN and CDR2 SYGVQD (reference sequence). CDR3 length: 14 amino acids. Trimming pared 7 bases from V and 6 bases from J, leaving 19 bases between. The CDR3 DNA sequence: TGCGCCAGCATCCGCTTCCAGGACGTCGGCGAGCAGTACTTC. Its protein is CASIRFQDVGEQYF.

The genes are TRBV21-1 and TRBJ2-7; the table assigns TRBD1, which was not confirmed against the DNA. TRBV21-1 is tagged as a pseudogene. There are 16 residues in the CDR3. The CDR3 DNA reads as TGTGCCAGCAGCAAACGGGGGACAGGGAGACCCTACGAGCAGTACTTC. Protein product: CASSKRGTGRPYEQYF.

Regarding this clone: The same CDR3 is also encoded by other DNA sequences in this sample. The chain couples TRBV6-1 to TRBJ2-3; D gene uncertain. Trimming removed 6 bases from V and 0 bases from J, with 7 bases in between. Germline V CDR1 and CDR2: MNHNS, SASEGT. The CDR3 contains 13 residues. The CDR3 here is CASRGGSTDTQYF. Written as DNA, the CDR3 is TGTGCCAGCAGGGGTGGTAGCACAGATACGCAGTATTTT.

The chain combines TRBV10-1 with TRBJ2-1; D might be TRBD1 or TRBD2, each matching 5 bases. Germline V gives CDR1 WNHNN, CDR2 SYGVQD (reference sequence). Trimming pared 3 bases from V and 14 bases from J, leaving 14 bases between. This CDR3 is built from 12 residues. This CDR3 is CASSELGESKFF. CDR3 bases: TGCGCCAGCAGTGAATTGGGGGAGTCAAAGTTCTTC.

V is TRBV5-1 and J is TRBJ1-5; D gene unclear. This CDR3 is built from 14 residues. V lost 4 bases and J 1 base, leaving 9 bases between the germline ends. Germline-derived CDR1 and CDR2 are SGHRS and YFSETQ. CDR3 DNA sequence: TGCGCCAGCAGCACGGACGGCAGCAATCAGCCCCAGCATTTT. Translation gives CASSTDGSNQPQHF.

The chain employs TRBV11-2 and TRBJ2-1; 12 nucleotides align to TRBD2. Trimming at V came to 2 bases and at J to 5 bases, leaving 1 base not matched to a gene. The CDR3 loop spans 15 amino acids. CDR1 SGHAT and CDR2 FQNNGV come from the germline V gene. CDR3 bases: TGTGCCAGCAGCTTAAGGACTAGCGGGAACAATGAGCAGTTCTTC. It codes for CASSLRTSGNNEQFF.

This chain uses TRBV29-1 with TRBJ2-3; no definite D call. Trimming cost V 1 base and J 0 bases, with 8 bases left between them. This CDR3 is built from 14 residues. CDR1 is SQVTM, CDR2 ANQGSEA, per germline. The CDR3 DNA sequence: TGCAGCGTTGAAGGAATGAGGAGCACAGATACGCAGTATTTT. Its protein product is CSVEGMRSTDTQYF.

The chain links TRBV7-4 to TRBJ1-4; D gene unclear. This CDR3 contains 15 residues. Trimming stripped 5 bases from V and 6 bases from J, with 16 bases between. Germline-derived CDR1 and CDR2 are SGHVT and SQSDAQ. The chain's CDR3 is CASSPKAGNHEKLFF. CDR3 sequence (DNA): TGTGCCAGCAGCCCTAAGGCTGGGAACCATGAAAAACTGTTTTTT.

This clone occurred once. CDR3 sequence (DNA): TGTGCCAGCAGCCTGCGTCACAGGGTGTGGGAGCAGTACTTC. Protein product: CASSLRHRVWEQYF. The chain carries TRBV28 and TRBJ2-7; tentatively, D is TRBD1 (6 bases). This CDR3 is built from 14 residues. The V gene lost 6 bases and the J gene lost 7 bases, with 19 bases spanning the gap. The V gene's germline CDR1 is MDHEN and CDR2 SYDVKM.

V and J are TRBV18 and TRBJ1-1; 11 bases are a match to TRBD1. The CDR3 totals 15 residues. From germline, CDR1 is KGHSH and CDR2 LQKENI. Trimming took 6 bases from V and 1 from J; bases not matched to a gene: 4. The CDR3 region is CASSMGTGGNTEAFF. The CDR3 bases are TGTGCCAGCTCTATGGGGACAGGGGGGAACACTGAAGCTTTCTTT.

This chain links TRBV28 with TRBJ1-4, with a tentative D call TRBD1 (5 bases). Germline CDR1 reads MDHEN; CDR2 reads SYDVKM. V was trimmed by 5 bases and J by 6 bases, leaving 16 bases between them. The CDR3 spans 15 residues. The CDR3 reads CASSLRQTKYEKLFF. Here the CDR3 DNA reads TGTGCCAGCAGTCTACGACAGACCAAGTATGAAAAACTGTTTTTT.

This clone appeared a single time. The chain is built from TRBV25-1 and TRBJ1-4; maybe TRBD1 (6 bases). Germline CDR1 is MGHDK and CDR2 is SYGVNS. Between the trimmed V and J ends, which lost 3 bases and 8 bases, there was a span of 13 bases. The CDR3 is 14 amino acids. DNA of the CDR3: TGTGCCAGCAGTGATCCAGGGGTGACCGAAAAACTGTTTTTT. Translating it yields CASSDPGVTEKLFF.

The CDR3 nucleotides are TGCGCCAGCAGCTTGGGTGGGACTCCGACCTACGAGCAGTACTTC. Amino acid sequence: CASSLGGTPTYEQYF. This chain links TRBV5-1 with TRBJ2-7, with D possibly matching TRBD2 (6 bases). The CDR3 is made up of 15 amino acids. Trimming removed 0 bases from V and 2 bases from J, with 12 bases in between. Germline V lookup: CDR1 SGHRS, CDR2 YFSETQ.